Presented here are 14 T cell receptor beta chains from one specimen sequenced in a study of blood T cell repertoires in COVID-19. The repertoire was sequenced with immunoSEQ multiplex PCR; TCRdb's copy has only in-frame clones and lacks some. The sample holds a few hundred thousand clones; around 87% are singletons and the top ten take approximately 4%. Sequencing was performed on PBMCs or T cells enriched from blood (not recorded which). These receptors all come from a woman under 30 with acute COVID-19.

The gene calls are TRBV15 and TRBJ2-7; D perhaps matches TRBD2 (6 bases). Trimming removed 1 base at V and 0 bases at J, with 10 bases between. The CDR3 sequence is 15 residues long. CDR1 and CDR2 (germline): LNHNV, YYDKDF (reference sequence). The CDR3 bases are TGTGCCACCAGCAGAGGGGGGGAGAGCTCCTACGAGCAGTACTTC. Translated: CATSRGGESSYEQYF.

The chain uses TRBV2 and TRBJ2-1, with 9 bases fitting TRBD2. The V gene end was trimmed by 4 bases and the J gene end by 3 bases; junction bases not matched to a gene: 4. CDR1 and CDR2 from the germline V gene are SNHLY and FYNNEI. CDR3 size: 15 residues. Here the CDR3 DNA reads TGTGCCAGCAGTGGAGGCGGGGGGGGCTACAATGAGCAGTTCTTC. Amino acid sequence: CASSGGGGGYNEQFF.

V gene TRBV19 combines with J gene TRBJ1-5; a possible D gene is TRBD1 (6 bases). This CDR3 has 13 amino acids. Germline assignment: CDR1 LNHDA and CDR2 SQIVND (reference sequence). CDR3 sequence (DNA): TGTGCGGCGAGGGGGGGGAACAATCAGCCCCAGCATTTT. It specifies CAARGGNNQPQHF.

This CDR3 reads CASSLVSGPYGYTF. CDR3 nucleotide sequence: TGTGCCAGCAGCTTAGTTTCAGGGCCCTATGGCTACACCTTC. The V call is TRBV7-8, the J call TRBJ1-2; maybe TRBD1 (5 bases). This CDR3 has 14 residues. From germline, CDR1 is SGHVS and CDR2 FQNEAQ. The V end lost 1 base, the J end lost 4 bases, and 10 bases lay between the germline ends.

The chain recombines TRBV3-1 (or the pseudogene TRBV3-2) with TRBJ1-1; 10 nucleotides line up with TRBD1. Germline V gene lookup returns CDR1 LGHDT and CDR2 YNNKEL (reference sequence). V shed 9 bases and J 0 bases; nucleotides not matched to a gene: 4. The CDR3 extends over 14 amino acids. CDR3: CASQGQGLNTEAFF. The CDR3, as DNA: TGTGCCAGTCAGGGACAGGGGTTGAACACTGAAGCTTTCTTT.

In its sample, this clone was seen once. The rearrangement joins TRBV6-5 to TRBJ1-1; 9 bases align to TRBD1. The ends lost 2 bases at V and 5 bases at J; junction bases unmatched: 6. The V gene's germline CDR1 is MNHEY and CDR2 SVGAGI. CDR3 length: 15 amino acids. The CDR3 sequence is CASSYTGGASTEAFF. CDR3 nucleotide sequence: TGTGCCAGCAGTTACACAGGGGGCGCATCAACTGAAGCTTTCTTT.

The chain employs TRBV19 and TRBJ2-1, with TRBD2 as a possible D gene (6 bases). CDR3 length equals 15 residues. Germline lookup yields CDR1 LNHDA and CDR2 SQIVND (reference sequence). V shed 3 bases and J shed 4 bases, with 13 bases lying between them. In DNA, the CDR3 is TGTGCCAGTAGTATCGGATTAGCGGTATACAATGAGCAGTTCTTC. It is translated as CASSIGLAVYNEQFF. Together with reference TRBV19 and TRBJ2-1, the CDR3 gives the full variable domain: DGGITQSPKYLFRKEGQNVTLSCEQNLNHDAMYWYRQDPGQGLRLIYYSQIVNDFQKGDIAEGYSVSREKKESFPLTVTSAQKNPTAFYLCASSIGLAVYNEQFFGPGTRLTVL.

The chain couples TRBV7-8 to TRBJ1-1; D may be TRBD1 (5 bases). V gave up 8 bases and J gave up 4 bases, with 23 bases separating them. The CDR3 sequence is 16 residues long. Germline CDR1 and CDR2: SGHVS and FQNEAQ. The CDR3 nucleotides are TGTGCCAGCCTACAAACGGTGGGGCTGCATGGCACTGAAGCTTTCTTT. Protein product: CASLQTVGLHGTEAFF.

This chain's CDR3 is CASSLPAGGLYEQYF. The CDR3, as DNA: TGTGCCAGCAGCTTACCAGCGGGAGGGCTTTACGAGCAGTACTTC. The J gene is TRBJ2-7, the V gene TRBV7-9, with 10 bases lining up with TRBD2. Germline trimming cut 2 bases from V and 4 bases from J; bases unmatched to any gene: 5. CDR1 and CDR2 from the germline V gene are SEHNR and FQNEAQ (reference sequence). The CDR3 sequence is 15 residues long. The full variable domain, in which reference TRBV7-9 and TRBJ2-7 provide the parts outside the CDR3, is DTGVSQNPRHKITKRGQNVTFRCDPISEHNRLYWYRQTLGQGPEFLTYFQNEAQLEKSRLLSDRFSAERPKGSFSTLEIQRTEQGDSAMYLCASSLPAGGLYEQYFGPGTRLTVT.

The chain joins TRBV19 to TRBJ2-7; 7 nucleotides agree with TRBD1. Germline CDR1 reads LNHDA; CDR2 reads SQIVND (reference sequence). V was clipped by 8 bases and J by 6 bases; unmatched bases: 7. CDR3 length: 12 residues. The CDR3 DNA is TGTGCCAGTCTGACAGGGTCCGGCGAGCAGTACTTC. This encodes CASLTGSGEQYF.

V gene TRBV4-1 combines with J gene TRBJ1-1; 10 bases are a match to TRBD1. After removal of 3 bases from V and 5 bases from J, the junction contained 6 bases not matched to a gene. Looked up from germline, CDR1 is MGHRA and CDR2 is YSYEKL. CDR3 length: 15 amino acids. The CDR3 coding sequence is TGCGCCAGCAGCCACCTGGGGACAGGGGAAACTGAAGCTTTCTTT. It is translated as CASSHLGTGETEAFF.

V usage is TRBV5-1 and J usage is TRBJ1-1, with D unclear. Trimming pared 2 bases from V and 5 bases from J, leaving 7 bases between. The CDR3 sequence is 12 residues long. Germline CDR1 reads SGHRS; CDR2 reads YFSETQ. CDR3 DNA: TGCGCCAGCAGCTTCGGAGGGACTGAAGCTTTCTTT. Its translation is CASSFGGTEAFF.

The chain is built from TRBV28 and TRBJ1-2; 10 bases align to TRBD1. Germline V gene sequence: CDR1 MDHEN, CDR2 SYDVKM. This CDR3 has 16 amino acids. The junction had 8 bases not matched to a gene; V was cut back by 3 bases and J by 4 bases. Here the CDR3 reads CASSLLVTGGVYGYTF. CDR3 nucleotides: TGTGCCAGCAGTTTGTTGGTGACAGGGGGCGTCTATGGCTACACCTTC.

The genes are TRBV27 and TRBJ1-5, with 7 positions matching TRBD1. This CDR3 region has 16 residues. CDR1 and CDR2 from the germline V gene are MNHEY and SMNVEV (reference sequence). Losses at the gene ends were 2 bases for V and 5 bases for J; bases not matched to a gene: 9. The DNA for the CDR3 is TGTGCCAGCAGTTTAAGTCGGGACAGCCTCTATCAGCCCCAGCATTTT. Encoded protein: CASSLSRDSLYQPQHF.